These T cell receptor beta chains were read from a single sample in a study of blood T cells in healthy people across ages. One entry per CDR3 protein results from TCRdb running MiXCR on the 5' RACE reads. Found here are about 730,000 distinct CDR3 sequences, roughly 41% of them singletons; the top ten hold less than 25%. The sample taken for sequencing was blood. Receptor source: a woman aged 55-75 years in good health. Both conserved end residues are part of each CDR3. D genes are given only for firm matches. Expanded clones get a size class; other rows say once, few or many, or leave the size out.

d_call	v_call	clone_size	j_call	cdr3_nt	cdr3_aa
TRBD2	TRBV27	.	TRBJ2-7	TGTGCCAGCAGGGAATGGGACTACTCCTACGAGCAGTACTTC	CASREWDYSYEQYF
.	TRBV11-1	.	TRBJ1-1	TGTGCCAGCAGCCCCCGGAGGGCCGAAATGAACACTGAAGCTTTCTTT	CASSPRRAEMNTEAFF
TRBD1	TRBV5-1	few	TRBJ1-5	TGCGCCAGCAGCGAAACCGGGACAGGGCTGGGGCAGCCCCAGCATTTT	CASSETGTGLGQPQHF
.	TRBV25-1	many	TRBJ2-5	TGTGCCAGCAGTGAATGGGGAGAGACCCAGTACTTC	CASSEWGETQYF
.	TRBV7-9	many	TRBJ2-5	TGTGCCAGCAGCTTAGGCAGGGCCCAAGAGACCCAGTACTTC	CASSLGRAQETQYF
.	TRBV29-1	many	TRBJ2-5	TGCAGCGTTGCGCGGGCCAAAGAGACCCAGTACTTC	CSVARAKETQYF
.	TRBV10-3	.	TRBJ1-2	TGTGCCATCAGGGATACAGGGAGCAACTATGGCTACACCTTC	CAIRDTGSNYGYTF
TRBD1	TRBV6-1	.	TRBJ1-2	TGTGCCAGCAGCAGGGGGCAAGGCTACACCTTC	CASSRGQGYTF
.	TRBV29-1	.	TRBJ1-2	TGCAGCGTTGGAGGGGACAAGAACTATGGCTACACCTTC	CSVGGDKNYGYTF
.	TRBV27	.	TRBJ2-6	TGTGCCAGCAGTTCTCGACAAGCCATAGCAGTCTCTGGGGCCAACGTCCTGACTTTC	CASSSRQAIAVSGANVLTF
TRBD1	TRBV20-1	.	TRBJ2-7	TGCAGTGCTAGAGAAAGACAGGGGATCTACGAGCAGTACTTC	CSARERQGIYEQYF
.	TRBV18	.	TRBJ2-1	TGTGCCAGCTCCCGAGGAGGGGCCCTTTACAATGAGCAGTTCTTC	CASSRGGALYNEQFF
.	TRBV5-1	many	TRBJ2-7	TGCGCCAGCAGCGGAGGGACGGCATCCTACGAGCAGTACTTC	CASSGGTASYEQYF
TRBD2	TRBV4-1	once	TRBJ2-3	TGCGCCAGTAGCCAAGTCCCATGGGATAGCGGGGGAATCACAGATACGCAGTATTTT	CASSQVPWDSGGITDTQYF
TRBD2	TRBV6-2/TRBV6-3	.	TRBJ2-1	TGTGCCAGCAGTTCCACAGCGGGGGGACCCTACAATGAGCAGTTCTTC	CASSSTAGGPYNEQFF
.	TRBV20-1	many	TRBJ2-3	TGCAGTGCTACCGCTGTCCACACAGATACGCAGTATTTT	CSATAVHTDTQYF
.	TRBV27	.	TRBJ2-3	TGTGCCAGCAGTTTATCAGTTAGGGAGACAGATACGCAGTATTTT	CASSLSVRETDTQYF
.	TRBV20-1	.	TRBJ2-7	TGCAGTGCTAGACCTGTACAGGGCACATACGAGCAGTACTTC	CSARPVQGTYEQYF
.	TRBV2	.	TRBJ2-1	TGTGCCAGCAGCCTAGAGCGGGCTATCTCCTACAATGAGCAGTTCTTC	CASSLERAISYNEQFF
.	TRBV2	.	TRBJ2-7	TGTGCCAGCAGCGTAGGACAGAACGAGCAGTACTTC	CASSVGQNEQYF